A selection of T cell receptor beta chains follows, all from one sample in a study of blood T cell repertoires in COVID-19. The repertoire was sequenced with immunoSEQ multiplex PCR; TCRdb's copy has only in-frame clones and lacks some. The sample lists approximately 470,000 clones, 70% to 90% occurring once. Material: peripheral blood. These receptors all stem from a human donor in a cohort sampled during active COVID-19. CDR3s include the opening cysteine and the closing phenylalanine or tryptophan. A D gene is named only where the DNA matches it firmly. The size of a clone is reported for some rows only, either as once, few or many, or as a class for expanded clones.

clone_size	d_call	j_call	cdr3_length	v_call	cdr3_aa	cdr3_nt
.	.	TRBJ2-1	13	TRBV14	CASSQDPPKEQFF	TGTGCCAGCAGCCAAGACCCCCCTAAGGAGCAGTTCTTC
.	TRBD2	TRBJ2-1	15	TRBV5-1	CASRTSGDAYNEQFF	TGCGCCAGTCGGACTAGCGGAGACGCCTACAATGAGCAGTTCTTC
.	.	TRBJ2-4	13	TRBV19	CASSIEWGGPGYF	TGTGCCAGTAGTATAGAGTGGGGGGGGCCGGGGTACTTC
.	TRBD2	TRBJ2-7	16	TRBV19	CASSIRTGLSSNEQYF	TGTGCCAGTAGTATACGTACGGGACTATCTTCCAACGAGCAGTACTTC
once	TRBD2	TRBJ2-2	16	TRBV5-1	CASSSTSGRGAGELFF	TGCGCCAGCAGCTCCACTAGCGGGAGAGGTGCCGGGGAGCTGTTTTTT
.	.	TRBJ1-5	15	TRBV10-3	CAISEGGAVTQPQHF	TGTGCCATCAGTGAGGGGGGGGCGGTTACTCAGCCCCAGCATTTT
.	.	TRBJ2-4	17	TRBV15	CATSRVPDRLAKNIQYF	TGTGCCACCAGCAGAGTCCCCGACCGACTAGCCAAAAACATTCAGTACTTC
.	.	TRBJ1-1	14	TRBV18	CASSPTGMNTEAFF	TGTGCCAGCTCACCAACAGGGATGAACACTGAAGCTTTCTTT
.	.	TRBJ1-1	14	TRBV5-1	CASSWYRGTQEAFF	TGCGCCAGCAGCTGGTACAGAGGGACACAGGAAGCTTTCTTT
.	TRBD2	TRBJ2-5	13	TRBV2	CASQRDREGTQYF	TGTGCCAGCCAGCGGGACCGCGAAGGGACCCAGTACTTC
.	.	TRBJ1-1	13	TRBV4-3	CASSHEPSTEAFF	TGCGCCAGCAGCCACGAACCCAGCACTGAAGCTTTCTTT
.	.	TRBJ1-5	14	TRBV7-2	CASSETGEVQPQHF	TGTGCCAGCAGCGAGACAGGTGAAGTTCAGCCCCAGCATTTT
.	TRBD1	TRBJ2-7	15	TRBV7-2	CASSLVTGGSYEQYF	TGTGCCAGCAGCTTAGTGACAGGGGGAAGCTACGAGCAGTACTTC
few	TRBD1	TRBJ1-2	15	TRBV30	CAWRVQGARIYGYTF	TGTGCCTGGAGGGTACAGGGGGCAAGGATATATGGCTACACCTTC
.	.	TRBJ1-2	16	TRBV18	CASSPQKQPSNYGYTF	TGTGCCAGCTCACCACAAAAACAGCCCTCTAACTATGGCTACACCTTC
.	.	TRBJ1-2	16	TRBV10-3	CAIGLRVGGSPYGYTF	TGTGCCATAGGACTGCGAGTGGGGGGATCCCCCTATGGCTACACCTTC
.	.	TRBJ2-3	16	TRBV5-6	CASSFWGSGNYYTQYF	TGTGCCAGCAGCTTCTGGGGTTCCGGGAATTATTATACGCAGTATTTT
.	.	TRBJ2-2	16	TRBV7-6	CASSLGQGRQAGELFF	TGTGCCAGCAGCTTAGGGCAGGGTAGGCAAGCCGGGGAGCTGTTTTTT
once	.	TRBJ1-6	16	TRBV11-1	CASSPRTTAGNSPLHF	TGTGCCAGCAGCCCCCGGACCACAGCGGGTAATTCACCCCTCCACTTT
.	.	TRBJ2-1	14	TRBV6-5	CASSRTAGYNEQFF	TGTGCCAGCAGTAGGACCGCAGGGTACAATGAGCAGTTCTTC
.	.	TRBJ2-5	15	TRBV5-4	CASSPSPDSQETQYF	TGTGCCAGCAGCCCCTCTCCTGACAGTCAAGAGACCCAGTACTTC
.	.	TRBJ1-3	15	TRBV19	CASSIEQRSGNTIYF	TGTGCCAGTAGTATAGAGCAGAGGTCTGGAAACACCATATATTTT
once	.	TRBJ2-5	14	TRBV7-9	CASSFRQVQETQYF	TGTGCCAGCAGCTTCCGACAGGTTCAAGAGACCCAGTACTTC
.	TRBD1	TRBJ2-7	15	TRBV7-9	CASSSRGTGENEQYF	TGTGCCAGCAGCTCTAGGGGGACAGGGGAAAACGAGCAGTACTTC
.	.	TRBJ2-5	14	TRBV7-2	CASSLDVGVKTQYF	TGTGCCAGCAGCTTAGACGTCGGTGTAAAGACCCAGTACTTC
.	TRBD1	TRBJ1-1	15	TRBV24-1	CATRDGTGAHTEAFF	TGTGCCACCAGGGACGGAACAGGGGCCCACACTGAAGCTTTCTTT
.	.	TRBJ2-3	16	TRBV3-1/TRBV3-2	CASSQQRGTSIDTQYF	TGTGCCAGCAGCCAGCAAAGGGGCACTAGCATAGATACGCAGTATTTT